The rows below give T cell receptor beta chains drawn from one sample of a study of T cells in localized non-small cell lung cancer. Measured with immunoSEQ multiplex PCR; TCRdb has only the in-frame clones, and not every one. The sample lists more than 30,000 clones, roughly 88% occurring once. Sequences were derived from peripheral blood mononuclear cells, sampled before any cancer treatment. The receptors originated from a woman aged 40-75 years with stage III lung adenocarcinoma. Each CDR3 is given with its conserved first and last residue. Each record gives: J gene, V gene, CDR3 protein.

j_gene: TRBJ1-4
v_gene: TRBV27
CDR3aa: CASSLEGARNEKLFF

j_gene: TRBJ1-1
v_gene: TRBV7-3
CDR3aa: CASSIQENTEAFF

j_gene: TRBJ1-2
v_gene: TRBV5-6
CDR3aa: CASNGEANYGYTF

j_gene: TRBJ2-5
v_gene: TRBV7-9
CDR3aa: CASIIQEGGETQYF

j_gene: TRBJ2-2
v_gene: TRBV2
CDR3aa: CASSEVGPKNTGELFF

j_gene: TRBJ2-1
v_gene: TRBV9
CDR3aa: CASSAQSWFQSSYNEQFF

j_gene: TRBJ1-3
v_gene: TRBV28
CDR3aa: CATLQGNTIYF

j_gene: TRBJ1-6
v_gene: TRBV30
CDR3aa: CAWSVLSGVSYNSPLHF

j_gene: TRBJ1-4
v_gene: TRBV7-9
CDR3aa: CASDSVLNEKLFF

j_gene: TRBJ2-7
v_gene: TRBV28
CDR3aa: CASNPGQGKIGSYEQYF

j_gene: TRBJ1-2
v_gene: TRBV28
CDR3aa: CASSSGGGLTNYGYTF

j_gene: TRBJ1-5
v_gene: TRBV6-1
CDR3aa: CASGFDSNQPQHF

j_gene: TRBJ1-2
v_gene: TRBV15
CDR3aa: CATRDWNSYGYTF

j_gene: TRBJ1-2
v_gene: TRBV9
CDR3aa: CASRDSGNYGYTF

j_gene: TRBJ2-5
v_gene: TRBV28
CDR3aa: CASSSPGLANQGETQYF

j_gene: TRBJ2-3
v_gene: TRBV7-3
CDR3aa: CASSLGLVGPSTQYF

j_gene: TRBJ2-7
v_gene: TRBV6-5
CDR3aa: CASSSPPGTGYEQYF

j_gene: TRBJ2-7
v_gene: TRBV5-4
CDR3aa: CASSLGHSGPGYEQYF

j_gene: TRBJ1-1
v_gene: TRBV9
CDR3aa: CASSVATGQNTEAFF

j_gene: TRBJ1-5
v_gene: TRBV7-6
CDR3aa: CASSLGRDQPQHF

j_gene: TRBJ1-1
v_gene: TRBV7-2
CDR3aa: CASSLDLNTEAFF

j_gene: TRBJ2-7
v_gene: TRBV6-1
CDR3aa: CASGWPLADYEQYF

j_gene: TRBJ1-1
v_gene: TRBV7-3
CDR3aa: CASSLTNGQAEAFF

j_gene: TRBJ2-7
v_gene: TRBV5-1
CDR3aa: CASSPSGGGYEQYF

j_gene: TRBJ2-1
v_gene: TRBV27
CDR3aa: CASTPMGDWVNEQFF

j_gene: TRBJ2-1
v_gene: TRBV19
CDR3aa: CASSIGGRIYNEQFF

j_gene: TRBJ2-1
v_gene: TRBV19
CDR3aa: CASSPPLSGGRNEQFF

j_gene: TRBJ2-7
v_gene: TRBV6-1
CDR3aa: CASSPRDRSYEQYF

j_gene: TRBJ1-4
v_gene: TRBV7-7
CDR3aa: CASSLSGDEKLFF